This T cell receptor (beta chain) was identified in a study of OX40 agonist ivuxolimab in advanced cancers. Background on the study: Treatment of patients was with ivuxolimab, an agonistic anti-OX40 (CD134) antibody. Study results and caveats: More expanded clones were seen, on average, in CD8+ T cells than in CD4+.

CDR3 size: 13 residues. Germline CDR1 reads SNHLY; CDR2 reads FYNNEI. V shed 4 bases, J shed 7 bases, and the junction held 1 base outside the gene matches. Details on this clone: Its antigen is as yet unknown.

Using immunoSEQ multiplex PCR, the repertoire was profiled, and TCRdb retains in-frame clones only, with some absent. This sample has approximately 52,000 clones, with about 82% found just once. This clonotype was sampled from an adult with an advanced solid tumor such as melanoma, head and neck, liver or kidney cancer. The sequenced sample was CD4+ or CD8+ T cells sorted from blood, obtained in a trial of the OX40 agonist ivuxolimab. The V call is TRBV2, the J call TRBJ1-3; 10 nucleotides agree with TRBD1. CDR3 bases: TGTGCCAGCAGTGGGACAGGGGGGAACACCATATATTTT. Encoded protein: CASSGTGGNTIYF.